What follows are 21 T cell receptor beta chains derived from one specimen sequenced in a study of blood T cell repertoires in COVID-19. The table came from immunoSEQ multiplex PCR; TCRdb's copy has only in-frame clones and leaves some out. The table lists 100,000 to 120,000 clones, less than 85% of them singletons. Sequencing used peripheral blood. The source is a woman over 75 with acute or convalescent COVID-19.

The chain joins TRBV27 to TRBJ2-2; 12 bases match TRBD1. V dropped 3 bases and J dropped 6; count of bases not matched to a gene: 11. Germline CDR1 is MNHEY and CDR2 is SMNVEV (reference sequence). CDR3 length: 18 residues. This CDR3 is CASSLPRGTGGEAGELFF. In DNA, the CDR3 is TGTGCCAGCAGTTTGCCGCGCGGGACAGGGGGCGAGGCCGGGGAGCTGTTTTTT.

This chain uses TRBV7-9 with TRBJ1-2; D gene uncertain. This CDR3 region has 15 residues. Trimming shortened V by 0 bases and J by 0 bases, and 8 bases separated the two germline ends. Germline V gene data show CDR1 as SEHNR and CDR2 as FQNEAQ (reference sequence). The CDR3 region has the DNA TGTGCCAGCAGCTTAGCGCTCAGTACTAACTATGGCTACACCTTC. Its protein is CASSLALSTNYGYTF.

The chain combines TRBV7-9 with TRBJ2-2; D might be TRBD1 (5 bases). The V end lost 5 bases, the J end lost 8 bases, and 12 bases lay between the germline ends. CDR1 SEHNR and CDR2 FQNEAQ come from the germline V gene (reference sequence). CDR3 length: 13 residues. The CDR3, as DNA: TGTGCCAGCAGCCTCGACAGTGGGGGGGAGCTGTTTTTT. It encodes CASSLDSGGELFF.

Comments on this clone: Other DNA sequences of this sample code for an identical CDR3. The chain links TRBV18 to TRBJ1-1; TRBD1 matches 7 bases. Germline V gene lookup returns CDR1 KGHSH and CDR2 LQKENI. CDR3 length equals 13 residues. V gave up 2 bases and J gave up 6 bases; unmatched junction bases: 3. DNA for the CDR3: TGTGCCAGCTCACCAACAGGGGACGCTGAAGCTTTCTTT. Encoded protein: CASSPTGDAEAFF. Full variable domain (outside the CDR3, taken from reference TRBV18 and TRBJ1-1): NAGVMQNPRHLVRRRGQEARLRCSPMKGHSHVYWYRQLPEEGLKFMVYLQKENIIDESGMPKERFSAEFPKEGPSILRIQQVVRGDSAAYFCASSPTGDAEAFFGQGTRLTVV.

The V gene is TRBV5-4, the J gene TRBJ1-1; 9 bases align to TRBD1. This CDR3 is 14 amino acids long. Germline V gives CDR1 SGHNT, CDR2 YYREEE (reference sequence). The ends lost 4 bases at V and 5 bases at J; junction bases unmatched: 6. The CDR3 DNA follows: TGTGCCAGCAGCGTGGACAGGGGAAAGACTGAAGCTTTCTTT. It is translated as CASSVDRGKTEAFF.

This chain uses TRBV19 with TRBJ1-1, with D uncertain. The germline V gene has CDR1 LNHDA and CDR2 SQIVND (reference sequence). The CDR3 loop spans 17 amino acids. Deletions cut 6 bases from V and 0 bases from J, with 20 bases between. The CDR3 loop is CASSLTSLGVMNTEAFF. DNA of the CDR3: TGTGCCAGTAGCCTTACATCGCTGGGCGTAATGAACACTGAAGCTTTCTTT.

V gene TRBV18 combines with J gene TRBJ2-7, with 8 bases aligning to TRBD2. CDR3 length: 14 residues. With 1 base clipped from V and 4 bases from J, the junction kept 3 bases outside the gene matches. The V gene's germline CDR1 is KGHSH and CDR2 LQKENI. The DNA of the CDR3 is TGTGCCAGCTCACCACTCGCGGGAGGTTACGAGCAGTACTTC. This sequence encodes CASSPLAGGYEQYF. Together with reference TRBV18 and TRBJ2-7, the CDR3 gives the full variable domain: NAGVMQNPRHLVRRRGQEARLRCSPMKGHSHVYWYRQLPEEGLKFMVYLQKENIIDESGMPKERFSAEFPKEGPSILRIQQVVRGDSAAYFCASSPLAGGYEQYFGPGTRLTVT.

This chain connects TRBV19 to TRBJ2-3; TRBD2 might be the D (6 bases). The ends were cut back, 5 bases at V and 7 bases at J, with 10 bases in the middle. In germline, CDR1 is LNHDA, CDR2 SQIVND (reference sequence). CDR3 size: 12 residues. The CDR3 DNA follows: TGTGCCAGTAGTTCGGGACTTAATACGCAGTATTTT. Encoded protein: CASSSGLNTQYF.

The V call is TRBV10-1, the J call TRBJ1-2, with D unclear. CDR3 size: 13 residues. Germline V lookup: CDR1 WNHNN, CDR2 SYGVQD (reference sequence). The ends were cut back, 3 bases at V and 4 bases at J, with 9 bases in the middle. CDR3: CASSDQTSYGYTF. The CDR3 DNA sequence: TGCGCCAGCAGTGACCAGACAAGCTATGGCTACACCTTC.

The CDR3 protein is CASSKGAGGYEQYF. CDR3 DNA: TGTGCCAGCAGCAAAGGGGCAGGGGGCTACGAGCAGTACTTC. The rearrangement uses TRBV21-1 and TRBJ2-7; the D call in the table, TRBD1, was not verified against the DNA. TRBV21-1 is a documented pseudogene. This CDR3 is 14 amino acids long.

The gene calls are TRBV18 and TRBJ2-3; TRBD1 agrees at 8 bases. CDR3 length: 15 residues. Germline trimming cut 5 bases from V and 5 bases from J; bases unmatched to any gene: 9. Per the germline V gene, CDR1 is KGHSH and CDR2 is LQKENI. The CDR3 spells CASSTGGVAKDTQYF. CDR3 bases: TGTGCCAGCTCAACAGGGGGAGTGGCGAAAGATACGCAGTATTTT.

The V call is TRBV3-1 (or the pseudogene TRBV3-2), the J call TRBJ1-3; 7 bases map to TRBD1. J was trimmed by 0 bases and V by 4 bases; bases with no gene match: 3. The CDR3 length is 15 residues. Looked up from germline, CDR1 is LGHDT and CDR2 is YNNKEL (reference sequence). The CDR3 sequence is CASSLQGISGNTIYF. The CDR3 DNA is TGTGCCAGCAGCCTACAGGGGATCTCTGGAAACACCATATATTTT.

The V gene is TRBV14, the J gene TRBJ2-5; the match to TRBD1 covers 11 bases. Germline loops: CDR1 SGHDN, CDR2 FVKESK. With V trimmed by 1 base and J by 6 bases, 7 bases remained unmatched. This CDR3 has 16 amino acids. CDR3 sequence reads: CASSQVGQGGHKTQYF. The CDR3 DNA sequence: TGTGCCAGCAGCCAAGTGGGACAGGGGGGGCACAAGACCCAGTACTTC.

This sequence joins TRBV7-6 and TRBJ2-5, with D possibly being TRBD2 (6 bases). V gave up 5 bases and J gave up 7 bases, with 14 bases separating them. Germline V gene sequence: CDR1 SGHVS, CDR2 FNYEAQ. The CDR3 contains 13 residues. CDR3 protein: CASSGGLGGTQYF. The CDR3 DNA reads TGTGCCAGCAGCGGGGGACTGGGTGGGACCCAGTACTTC.

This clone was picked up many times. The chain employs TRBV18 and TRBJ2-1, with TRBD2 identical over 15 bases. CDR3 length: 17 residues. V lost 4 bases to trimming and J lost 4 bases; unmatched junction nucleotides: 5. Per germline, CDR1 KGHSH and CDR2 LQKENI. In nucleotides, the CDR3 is TGTGCCAGCTCACTCGGACTAGCGGGAGGGCCTTACAATGAGCAGTTCTTC. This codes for CASSLGLAGGPYNEQFF.

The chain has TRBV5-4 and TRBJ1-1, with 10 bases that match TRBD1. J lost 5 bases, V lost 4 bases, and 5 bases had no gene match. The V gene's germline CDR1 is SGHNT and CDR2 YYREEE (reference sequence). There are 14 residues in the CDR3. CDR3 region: CASSRDRGETEAFF. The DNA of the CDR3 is TGTGCCAGCAGCCGGGACAGGGGCGAGACTGAAGCTTTCTTT.

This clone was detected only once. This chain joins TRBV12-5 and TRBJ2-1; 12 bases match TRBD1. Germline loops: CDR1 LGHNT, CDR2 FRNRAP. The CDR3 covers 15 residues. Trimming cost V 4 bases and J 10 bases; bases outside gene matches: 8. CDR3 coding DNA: TGTGCTAGTGGTTCGGGACAGGGGGCGACGGAAGAGCAGTTCTTC. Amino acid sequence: CASGSGQGATEEQFF.

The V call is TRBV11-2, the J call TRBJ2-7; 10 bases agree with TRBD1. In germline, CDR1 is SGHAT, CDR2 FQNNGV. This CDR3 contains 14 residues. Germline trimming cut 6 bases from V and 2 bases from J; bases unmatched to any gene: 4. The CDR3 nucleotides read TGTGCCAGCAGGACCGGGACAGGGGCCTACGAGCAGTACTTC. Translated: CASRTGTGAYEQYF. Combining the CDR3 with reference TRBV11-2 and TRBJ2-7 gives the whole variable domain EAGVAQSPRYKIIEKRQSVAFWCNPISGHATLYWYQQILGQGPKLLIQFQNNGVVDDSQLPKDRFSAERLKGVDSTLKIQPAKLEDSAVYLCASRTGTGAYEQYFGPGTRLTVT.

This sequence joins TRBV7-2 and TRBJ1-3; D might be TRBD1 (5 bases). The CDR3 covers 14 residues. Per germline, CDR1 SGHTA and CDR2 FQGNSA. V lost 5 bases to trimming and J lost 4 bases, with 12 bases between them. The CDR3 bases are TGTGCCAGCAGCCGGGGGAGTACCGGAAACACCATATATTTT. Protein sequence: CASSRGSTGNTIYF.

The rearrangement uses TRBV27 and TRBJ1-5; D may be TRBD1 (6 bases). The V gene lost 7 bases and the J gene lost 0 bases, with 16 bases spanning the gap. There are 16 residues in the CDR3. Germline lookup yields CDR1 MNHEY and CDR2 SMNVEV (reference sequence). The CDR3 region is CASKGRDTYSNQPQHF. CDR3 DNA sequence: TGTGCCAGCAAAGGCCGGGACACTTATAGCAATCAGCCCCAGCATTTT.

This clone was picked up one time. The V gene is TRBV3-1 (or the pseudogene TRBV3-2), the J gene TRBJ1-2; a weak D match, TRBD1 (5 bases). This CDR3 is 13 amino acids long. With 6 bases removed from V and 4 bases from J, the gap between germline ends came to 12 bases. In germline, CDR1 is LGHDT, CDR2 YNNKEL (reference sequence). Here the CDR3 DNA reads TGTGCCAGCAGAACGCAGGGCGCCTATGGCTACACCTTC. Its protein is CASRTQGAYGYTF.